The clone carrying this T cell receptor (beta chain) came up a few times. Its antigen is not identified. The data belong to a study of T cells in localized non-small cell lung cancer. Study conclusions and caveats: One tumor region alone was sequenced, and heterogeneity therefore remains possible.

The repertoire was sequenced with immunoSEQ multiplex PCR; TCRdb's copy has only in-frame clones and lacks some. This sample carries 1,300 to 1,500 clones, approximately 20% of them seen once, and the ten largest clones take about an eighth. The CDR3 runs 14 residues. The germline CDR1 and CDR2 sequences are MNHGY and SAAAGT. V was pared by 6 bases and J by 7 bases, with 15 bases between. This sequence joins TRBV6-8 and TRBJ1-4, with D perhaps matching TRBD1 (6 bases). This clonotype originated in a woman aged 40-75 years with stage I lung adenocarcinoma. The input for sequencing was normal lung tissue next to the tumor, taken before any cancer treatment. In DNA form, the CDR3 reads TGTGCCAGCAGCCTACAGGGTCGAGTTGAAAAACTGTTTTTT. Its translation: CASSLQGRVEKLFF.